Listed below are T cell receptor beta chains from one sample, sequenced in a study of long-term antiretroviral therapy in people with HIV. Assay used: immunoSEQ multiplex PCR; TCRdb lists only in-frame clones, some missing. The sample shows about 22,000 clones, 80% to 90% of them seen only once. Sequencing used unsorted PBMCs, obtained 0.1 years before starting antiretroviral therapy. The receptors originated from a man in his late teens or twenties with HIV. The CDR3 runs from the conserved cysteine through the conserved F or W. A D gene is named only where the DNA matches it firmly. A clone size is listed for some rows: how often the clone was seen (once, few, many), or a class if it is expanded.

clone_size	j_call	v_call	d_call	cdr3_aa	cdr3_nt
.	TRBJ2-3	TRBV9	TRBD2	CASSVAGGGTDTQYF	TGTGCCAGCAGCGTAGCCGGGGGGGGCACGGATACGCAGTATTTT
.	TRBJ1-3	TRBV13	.	CASSLRTELVNTIYF	TGTGCCAGCAGCCTAAGGACAGAATTGGTAAACACCATATATTTT
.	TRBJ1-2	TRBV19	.	CASSPRTSPYGYTF	TGTGCCAGTAGTCCCCGGACATCTCCCTATGGCTACACCTTC
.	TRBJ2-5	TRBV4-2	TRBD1	CASSQDRGKAGTQYF	TGTGCCAGCAGCCAAGACAGGGGGAAAGCTGGGACCCAGTACTTC
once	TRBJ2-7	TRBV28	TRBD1	CASSQTGGDAYEQYF	TGTGCCAGCAGTCAGACAGGGGGCGATGCCTACGAGCAGTACTTC
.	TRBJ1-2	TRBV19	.	CASNGGGYYGYTF	TGTGCCAGTAATGGCGGCGGTTACTATGGCTACACCTTC
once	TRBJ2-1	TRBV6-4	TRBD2	CASSDGRREGSEQFF	TGTGCCAGCAGTGATGGGCGTCGGGAGGGAAGTGAGCAGTTCTTC
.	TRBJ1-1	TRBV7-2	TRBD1	CASSLTGADTEAFF	TGTGCCAGCAGCTTAACAGGGGCCGACACTGAAGCTTTCTTT
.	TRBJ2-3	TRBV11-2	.	CASSQGDTQYF	TGTGCCAGCAGCCAGGGGGATACGCAGTATTTT
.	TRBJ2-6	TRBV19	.	CASTPRRGGPGANVLTF	TGTGCCAGTACCCCCAGGAGAGGGGGTCCCGGGGCCAACGTCCTGACTTTC
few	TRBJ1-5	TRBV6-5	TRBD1	CASRQGFGNQPQHF	TGTGCCAGCAGACAGGGGTTCGGCAATCAGCCCCAGCATTTT
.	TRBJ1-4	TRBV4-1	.	CASSPFPTAGHNEKLFF	TGCGCCAGCAGCCCATTCCCCACAGCAGGTCATAATGAAAAACTGTTTTTT
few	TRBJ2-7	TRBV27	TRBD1	CASSRDRGFGDEQYF	TGTGCCAGCAGTCGGGACAGAGGATTCGGGGACGAGCAGTACTTC
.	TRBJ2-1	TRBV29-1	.	CSVLGRSQDNEQFF	TGCAGCGTTCTGGGGAGGTCCCAAGACAATGAGCAGTTCTTC
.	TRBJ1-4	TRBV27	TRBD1	CASRSWDRGRGKLFF	TGTGCCAGCCGTTCTTGGGACAGGGGACGTGGGAAACTGTTTTTT
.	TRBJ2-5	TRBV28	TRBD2	CASSERELQYQETQYF	TGTGCCAGCAGTGAGCGGGAGTTGCAGTACCAAGAGACCCAGTACTTC
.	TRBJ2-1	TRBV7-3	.	CASSLGPEQFF	TGTGCCAGCAGCTTAGGACCCGAGCAGTTCTTC